This entry features one T cell receptor (beta chain) sequence. Its antigen is not known. The entry originates in a study of T cells in Graves' hyperthyroidism and ophthalmopathy. Overall study context: Peripheral blood specimens were obtained at initial diagnosis, prior to any treatment.

RNA transcripts gave rise to amplified TCR beta CDR3 regions. The primer set for the first-round RT-PCR of the TCR CDR3 was HTBI. TCRdb reanalysed the multiplex PCR reads using MiXCR and keeps one entry per CDR3 protein. The sample contains fewer than 450,000 distinct CDR3 sequences, 12% to 15% of which appear only once. Study-level results: By a 13 V-J model, ophthalmopathy was set apart from stable hyperthyroidism. For ophthalmopathy, model prediction preceded onset by a median about 6 months.

Trimming at V came to 1 base and at J to 5 bases, leaving 1 base not matched to a gene. The germline gives CDR1 SGHAT, CDR2 FQNNGV. The CDR3 length is 13 residues. Sequenced: blood. The source of this sequence is a woman aged 55 to 70 with Graves' ophthalmopathy. This chain uses TRBV11-2 with TRBJ2-5, with 7 bases fitting TRBD2. CDR3 protein: CASSLGTRETQYF. The CDR3 coding sequence is TGTGCCAGCAGCTTAGGGACTAGGGAGACCCAGTACTTC.